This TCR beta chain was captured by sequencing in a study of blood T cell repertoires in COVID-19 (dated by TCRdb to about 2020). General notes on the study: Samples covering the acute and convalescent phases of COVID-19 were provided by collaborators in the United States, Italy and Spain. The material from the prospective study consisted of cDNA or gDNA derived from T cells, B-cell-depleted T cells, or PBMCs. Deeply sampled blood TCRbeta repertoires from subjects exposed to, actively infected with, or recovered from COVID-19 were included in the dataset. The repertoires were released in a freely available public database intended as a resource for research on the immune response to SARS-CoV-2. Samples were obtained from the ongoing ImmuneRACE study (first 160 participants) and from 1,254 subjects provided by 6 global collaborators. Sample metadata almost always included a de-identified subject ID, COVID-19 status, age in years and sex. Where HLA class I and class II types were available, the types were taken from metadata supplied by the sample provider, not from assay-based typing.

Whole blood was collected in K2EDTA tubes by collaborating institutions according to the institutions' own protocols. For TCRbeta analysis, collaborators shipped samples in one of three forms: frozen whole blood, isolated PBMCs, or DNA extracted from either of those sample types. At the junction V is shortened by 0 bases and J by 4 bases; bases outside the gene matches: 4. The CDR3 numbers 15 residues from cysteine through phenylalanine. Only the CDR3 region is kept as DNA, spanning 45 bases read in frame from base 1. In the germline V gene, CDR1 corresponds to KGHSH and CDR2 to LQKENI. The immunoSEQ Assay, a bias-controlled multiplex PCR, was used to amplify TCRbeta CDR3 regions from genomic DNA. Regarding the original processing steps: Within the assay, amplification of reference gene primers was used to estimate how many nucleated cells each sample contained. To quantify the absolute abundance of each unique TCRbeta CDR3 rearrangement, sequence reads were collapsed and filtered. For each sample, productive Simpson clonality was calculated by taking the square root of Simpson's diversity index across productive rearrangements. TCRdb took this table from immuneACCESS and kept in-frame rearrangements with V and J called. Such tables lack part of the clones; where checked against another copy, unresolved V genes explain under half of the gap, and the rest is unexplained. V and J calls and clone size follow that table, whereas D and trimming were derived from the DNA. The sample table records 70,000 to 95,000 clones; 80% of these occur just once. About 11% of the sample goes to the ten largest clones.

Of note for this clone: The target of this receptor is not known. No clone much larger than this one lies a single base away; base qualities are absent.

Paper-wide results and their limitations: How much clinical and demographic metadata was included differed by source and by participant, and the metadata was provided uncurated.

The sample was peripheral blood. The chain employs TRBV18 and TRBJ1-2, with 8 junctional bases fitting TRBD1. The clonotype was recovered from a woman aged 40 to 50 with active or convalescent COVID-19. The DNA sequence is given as TGTGCCAGCTCACCACCGGACAGGGCGGCCTATGGCTACACCTTC. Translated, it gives CASSPPDRAAYGYTF. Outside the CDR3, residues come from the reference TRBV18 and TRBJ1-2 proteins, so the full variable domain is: NAGVMQNPRHLVRRRGQEARLRCSPMKGHSHVYWYRQLPEEGLKFMVYLQKENIIDESGMPKERFSAEFPKEGPSILRIQQVVRGDSAAYFCASSPPDRAAYGYTFGSGTRLTVV.